This T cell receptor beta chain was sequenced for a study of glioma-infiltrating T cells after dendritic cell vaccination. TCRdb's copy holds only in-frame clones and misses some; the assay was immunoSEQ multiplex PCR. The sample carries about 9,200 clones, 70% to 85% recorded once. Note on this clone: The antigen remains unidentified.

Study-level findings and limits: Survival was not directly related to TCR clonality in these patients.

Trimming stripped 4 bases from V and 5 bases from J, with 11 bases between. The CDR3 is 13 amino acids. The germline V gene encodes CDR1 LNHDA and CDR2 SQIVND (reference sequence). Stated time point: after dendritic cell vaccination, including at tumor progression/relapse. This chain links TRBV19 with TRBJ2-5, with D perhaps matching TRBD1 (6 bases). The source material was blood, sampled after dendritic cell vaccination. The origin of this receptor is a human donor with glioblastoma. The CDR3 coding sequence is TGTGCCAGTAGTACCCAGGACAGCGAGACCCAGTACTTC. It is translated as CASSTQDSETQYF. Using reference TRBV19 and TRBJ2-5 for the parts outside the CDR3, the full variable domain is DGGITQSPKYLFRKEGQNVTLSCEQNLNHDAMYWYRQDPGQGLRLIYYSQIVNDFQKGDIAEGYSVSREKKESFPLTVTSAQKNPTAFYLCASSTQDSETQYFGPGTRLLVL.